These 6 T cell receptor beta chains were sequenced from one sample in a study of technical replicates of blood from several donors. Measured with immunoSEQ multiplex PCR; TCRdb has only the in-frame clones, and not every one. In the table there are about 89,000 clones, around 95% of which are singletons. Material for sequencing was T cells isolated from PBMCs. The receptors originated from a human donor in good health.

The rearrangement uses TRBV7-9 and TRBJ1-1, with no clear D. This CDR3 has 13 amino acids. V lost 2 bases, J lost 1 base, and 5 bases lay in between. From germline, CDR1 is SEHNR and CDR2 FQNEAQ (reference sequence). CDR3 region: CASSLNSNTEAFF. The CDR3 nucleotides read TGTGCCAGCAGCTTAAACTCGAACACTGAAGCTTTCTTT.

This chain joins TRBV10-3 and TRBJ1-5; 10 bases line up with TRBD1. V lost 4 bases to trimming and J lost 0 bases; unmatched junction nucleotides: 3. CDR1 and CDR2 (germline): ENHRY, SYGVKD. The CDR3 runs to 16 residues. CDR3 amino acids: CAISGDRGNSNQPQHF. The DNA of the CDR3 is TGTGCCATCAGTGGGGACAGGGGCAATAGCAATCAGCCCCAGCATTTT.

Here the CDR3 reads CASSYSQGSPHEAFF. CDR3 in DNA: TGTGCCAGCAGTTACTCACAGGGGTCGCCCCATGAAGCTTTCTTT. The J gene is TRBJ1-1, the V gene TRBV6-5; 7 bases fit TRBD1. This CDR3 region has 15 residues. The V gene end was trimmed by 0 bases and the J gene end by 7 bases; junction bases not matched to a gene: 8. Looked up from germline, CDR1 is MNHEY and CDR2 is SVGAGI.

V gene TRBV5-4 combines with J gene TRBJ2-5, with TRBD1 identical over 9 bases. The CDR3 consists of 15 residues. Germline V gene sequence: CDR1 SGHNT, CDR2 YYREEE (reference sequence). The junction had 3 bases not matched to a gene; V was cut back by 3 bases and J by 0 bases. CDR3 in DNA: TGTGCCAGCAGCTGGACAGGGGCGTACCAAGAGACCCAGTACTTC. This encodes CASSWTGAYQETQYF. The entire variable domain, with the rest obtained from reference TRBV5-4 and TRBJ2-5, is as follows: ETGVTQSPTHLIKTRGQQVTLRCSSQSGHNTVSWYQQALGQGPQFIFQYYREEENGRGNFPPRFSGLQFPNYSSELNVNALELDDSALYLCASSWTGAYQETQYFGPGTRLLVL.

The chain combines TRBV6-5 with TRBJ2-1, with D possibly TRBD1 on 6 matching bases. V was cut by 6 bases and J by 0 bases, with 12 bases left in between. The CDR3 has 15 amino acids. Germline V gene data show CDR1 as MNHEY and CDR2 as SVGAGI. The chain's CDR3 is CASRYRDTSYNEQFF. CDR3 nucleotides: TGTGCCAGCAGATACCGGGACACCTCCTACAATGAGCAGTTCTTC.

This chain uses TRBV5-8 with TRBJ1-3; TRBD1 matches at 9 bases. The CDR3 sequence is 15 residues long. Germline V gene data show CDR1 as SGHTS and CDR2 as YDEGEE. Trimming cost V 6 bases and J 4 bases; bases outside gene matches: 8. CDR3 loop: CASTTDRGRGNTIYF. CDR3 nucleotide sequence: TGTGCCAGCACCACCGACAGGGGGAGAGGAAACACCATATATTTT.